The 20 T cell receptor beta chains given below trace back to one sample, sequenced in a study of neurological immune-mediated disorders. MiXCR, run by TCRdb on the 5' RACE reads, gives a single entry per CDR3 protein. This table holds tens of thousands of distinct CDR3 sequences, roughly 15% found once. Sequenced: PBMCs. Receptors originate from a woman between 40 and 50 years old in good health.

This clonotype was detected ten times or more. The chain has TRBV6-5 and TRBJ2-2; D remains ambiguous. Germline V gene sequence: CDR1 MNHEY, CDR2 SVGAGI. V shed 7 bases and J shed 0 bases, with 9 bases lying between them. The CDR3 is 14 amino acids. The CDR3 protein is CASKVTTNTGELFF. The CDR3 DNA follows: TGTGCCAGCAAGGTGACCACGAACACCGGGGAGCTGTTTTTT.

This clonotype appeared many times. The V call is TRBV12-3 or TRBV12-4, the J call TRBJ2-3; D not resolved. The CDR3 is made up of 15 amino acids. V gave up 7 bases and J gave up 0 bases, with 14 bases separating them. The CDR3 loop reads CASTSRGTSTDTQYF. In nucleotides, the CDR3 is TGTGCCAGCACCTCGCGTGGCACTAGCACAGATACGCAGTATTTT.

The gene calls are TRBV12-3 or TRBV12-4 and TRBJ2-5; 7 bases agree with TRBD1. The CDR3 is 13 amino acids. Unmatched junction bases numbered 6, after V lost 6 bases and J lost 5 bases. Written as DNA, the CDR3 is TGTGCCAGCAGGAGGACAGGTGGCGAGACCCAGTACTTC. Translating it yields CASRRTGGETQYF.

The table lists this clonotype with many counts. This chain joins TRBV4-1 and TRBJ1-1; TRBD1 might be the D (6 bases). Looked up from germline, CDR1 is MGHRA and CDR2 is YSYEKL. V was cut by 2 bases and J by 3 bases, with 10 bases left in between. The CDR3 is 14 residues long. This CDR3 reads CASSQQGRDTEAFF. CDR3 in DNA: TGCGCCAGCAGCCAACAGGGGAGGGACACTGAAGCTTTCTTT.

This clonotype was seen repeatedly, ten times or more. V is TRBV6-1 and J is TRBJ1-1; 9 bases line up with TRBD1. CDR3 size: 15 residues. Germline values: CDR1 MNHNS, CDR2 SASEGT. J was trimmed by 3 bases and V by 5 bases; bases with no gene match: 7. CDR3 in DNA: TGTGCCAGCAGTCCCAAGGGGGACAGGGACACTGAAGCTTTCTTT. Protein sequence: CASSPKGDRDTEAFF.

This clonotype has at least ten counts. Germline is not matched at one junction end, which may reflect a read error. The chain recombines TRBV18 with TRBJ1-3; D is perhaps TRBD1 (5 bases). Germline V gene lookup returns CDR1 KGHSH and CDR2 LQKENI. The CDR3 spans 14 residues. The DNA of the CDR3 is TGTGCCAGTTCACCGTCAGGGAATGGAAACACCATATATTTT. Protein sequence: CASSPSGNGNTIYF.

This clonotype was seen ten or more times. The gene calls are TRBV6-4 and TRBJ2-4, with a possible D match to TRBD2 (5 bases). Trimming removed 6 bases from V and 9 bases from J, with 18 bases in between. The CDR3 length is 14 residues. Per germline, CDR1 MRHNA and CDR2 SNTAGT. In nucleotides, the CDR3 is TGTGCCAGCAGACTGGACTCCGACGCTCCCATTCAGTACTTC. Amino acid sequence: CASRLDSDAPIQYF.

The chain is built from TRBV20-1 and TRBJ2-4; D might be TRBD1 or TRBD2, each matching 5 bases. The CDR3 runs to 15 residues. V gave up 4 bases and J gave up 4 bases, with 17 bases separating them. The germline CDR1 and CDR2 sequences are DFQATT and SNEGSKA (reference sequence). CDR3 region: CSATLGEQAKNIQYF. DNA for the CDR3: TGCAGTGCTACACTGGGGGAGCAAGCAAAAAACATTCAGTACTTC.

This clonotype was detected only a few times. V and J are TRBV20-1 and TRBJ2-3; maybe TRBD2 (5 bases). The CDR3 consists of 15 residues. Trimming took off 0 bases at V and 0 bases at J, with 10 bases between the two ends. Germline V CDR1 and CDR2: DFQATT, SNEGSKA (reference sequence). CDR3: CSAREKRKSTDTQYF. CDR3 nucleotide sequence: TGCAGTGCTAGAGAGAAGCGGAAGAGCACAGATACGCAGTATTTT.

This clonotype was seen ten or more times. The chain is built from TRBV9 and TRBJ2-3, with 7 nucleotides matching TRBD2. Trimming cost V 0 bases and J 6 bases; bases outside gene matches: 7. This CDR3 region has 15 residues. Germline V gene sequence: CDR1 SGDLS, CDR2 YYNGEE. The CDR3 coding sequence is TGTGCCAGCAGCGTAGCGACTAGCCTCTTGGATACGCAGTATTTT. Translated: CASSVATSLLDTQYF.

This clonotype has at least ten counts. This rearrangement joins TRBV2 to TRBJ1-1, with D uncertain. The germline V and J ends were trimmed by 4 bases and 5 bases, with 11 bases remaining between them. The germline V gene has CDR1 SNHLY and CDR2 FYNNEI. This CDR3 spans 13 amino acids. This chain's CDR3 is CASSARDGTEAFF. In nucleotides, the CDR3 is TGTGCCAGCAGTGCGCGTGATGGAACTGAAGCTTTCTTT.

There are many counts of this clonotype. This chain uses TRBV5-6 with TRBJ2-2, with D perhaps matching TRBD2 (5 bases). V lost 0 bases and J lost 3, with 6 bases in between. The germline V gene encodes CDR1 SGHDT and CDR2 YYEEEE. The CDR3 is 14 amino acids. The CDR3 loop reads CASSLVEDTGELFF. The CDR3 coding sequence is TGTGCCAGCAGCTTGGTGGAGGACACCGGGGAGCTGTTTTTT.

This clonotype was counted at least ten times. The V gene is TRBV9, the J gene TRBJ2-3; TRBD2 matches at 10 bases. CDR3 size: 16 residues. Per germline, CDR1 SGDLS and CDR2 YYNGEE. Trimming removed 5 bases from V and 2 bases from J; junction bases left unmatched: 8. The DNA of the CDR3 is TGTGCCAGCAGTTCAAATAGCGGGGGGACCACAGATACGCAGTATTTT. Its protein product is CASSSNSGGTTDTQYF.

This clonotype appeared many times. CDR3 sequence (DNA): TGCAGTGCTAGAGAATTACGGGACTTCGACAATGAGCAGTTCTTC. Translation gives CSARELRDFDNEQFF. This sequence joins TRBV20-1 and TRBJ2-1; TRBD2 might be the D (6 bases). The CDR3 totals 15 residues. The germline V and J ends were trimmed by 0 bases and 5 bases, with 14 bases remaining between them. CDR1 is DFQATT and CDR2 is SNEGSKA in the germline V gene (reference sequence).

This CDR3 is CASSSGLGHPYEEQYF. Written as DNA, the CDR3 is TGCGCCAGCAGCTCTGGACTAGGCCACCCTTACGAAGAGCAGTACTTC. The chain recombines TRBV5-1 with TRBJ2-7; 7 positions match TRBD2. Germline V lookup: CDR1 SGHRS, CDR2 YFSETQ. The CDR3 extends over 16 amino acids. Trimming took 3 bases from V and 7 from J; bases not matched to a gene: 16.

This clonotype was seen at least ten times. DNA of the CDR3: TGTGCCAGCAGCTTGGTTTCGGGTGAAGATACGCAGTATTTT. Its protein is CASSLVSGEDTQYF. The rearrangement links TRBV5-6 to TRBJ2-3; the D is unclear. Trimming left V 0 bases short and J 5 bases short, with 10 bases between. In germline, CDR1 is SGHDT, CDR2 YYEEEE. This CDR3 is 14 amino acids long.

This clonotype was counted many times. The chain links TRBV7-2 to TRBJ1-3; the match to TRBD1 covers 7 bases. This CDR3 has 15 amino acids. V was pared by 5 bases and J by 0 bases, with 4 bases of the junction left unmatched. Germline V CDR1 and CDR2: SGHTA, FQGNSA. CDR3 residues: CASSLDRASGNTIYF. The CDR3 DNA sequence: TGTGCCAGCAGCCTAGACAGGGCCTCTGGAAACACCATATATTTT.

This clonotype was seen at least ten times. The CDR3 here is CASTQDSQETQYF. The CDR3 DNA sequence: TGCGCCAGCACACAGGACAGCCAAGAGACCCAGTACTTC. This chain connects TRBV5-1 to TRBJ2-5; TRBD1 is a possible D gene (6 bases). Looked up from germline, CDR1 is SGHRS and CDR2 is YFSETQ. V shed 6 bases and J shed 1 base, with 10 bases lying between them. The CDR3 has 13 residues.

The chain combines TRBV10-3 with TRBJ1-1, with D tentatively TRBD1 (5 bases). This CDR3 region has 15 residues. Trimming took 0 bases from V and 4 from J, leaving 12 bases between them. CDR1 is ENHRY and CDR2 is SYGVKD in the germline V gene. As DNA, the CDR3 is TGTGCCATCAGTGAGTCAGGAGGGAGGGGCACTGAAGCTTTCTTT. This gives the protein CAISESGGRGTEAFF.

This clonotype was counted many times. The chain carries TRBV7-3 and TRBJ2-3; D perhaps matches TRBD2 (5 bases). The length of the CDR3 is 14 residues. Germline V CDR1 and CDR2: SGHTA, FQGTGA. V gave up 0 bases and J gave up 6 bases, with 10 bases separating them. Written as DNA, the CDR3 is TGTGCCAGCAGCTTAACGGGAGCAAGGGATACGCAGTATTTT. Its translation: CASSLTGARDTQYF.